The rows below give T cell receptor beta chains drawn from one sample of a study of T-cell reconstitution after alpha-beta-depleted transplantation in children. TCRdb recomputed calls from the PCR reads with MiXCR, one row per CDR3 protein. The repertoire holds fewer than 350,000 distinct CDR3 sequences, with roughly 8.2% as singletons. The sample in question was peripheral blood, obtained 360 days after TCRalphabeta/CD19-depleted stem cell transplant. These TCRs come from a female patient aged 2 to 10 who had a stem cell transplant for Fanconi anemia, so the T cells may come from the graft donor. The CDR3 runs from the conserved cysteine through the conserved F or W. A D gene is named only where the DNA matches it firmly. Clone size is not always given. Where it is, it says once, few, many or a class for expanded clones.

J,size,V,D,CDR3,DNA
TRBJ1-2,many,TRBV10-3,TRBD1,CAISDPGTGNYGYTF,TGTGCCATCAGTGACCCCGGGACAGGGAACTATGGCTACACCTTC
TRBJ2-3,few,TRBV6-5,TRBD2,CASTISGGPTDTQYF,TGTGCCAGCACCATCAGCGGGGGTCCCACAGATACGCAGTATTTT
TRBJ1-5,few,TRBV6-1,TRBD1,CASSAGQGGNQPQHF,TGTGCCAGCAGTGCGGGACAGGGCGGAAATCAGCCCCAGCATTTT
TRBJ2-7,many,TRBV6-2/TRBV6-3,.,CASSYEWGPYEQYF,TGTGCCAGCAGTTACGAGTGGGGACCCTACGAGCAGTACTTC
TRBJ2-3,many,TRBV29-1,.,CSAQTGTDIDTQYF,TGCAGCGCACAGACCGGGACTGATATAGATACGCAGTATTTT
TRBJ2-5,many,TRBV15,TRBD1,CATSRDPRQGARGETQYF,TGTGCCACCAGCAGAGATCCCCGACAGGGGGCGAGAGGGGAGACCCAGTACTTC
TRBJ2-5,many,TRBV7-2,.,CASSLLFRTQYF,TGTGCCAGCAGCTTACTCTTTCGGACCCAGTACTTC
TRBJ1-1,.,TRBV6-1,TRBD1,CASRPGTARDLNTEAFF,TGTGCCAGCAGGCCCGGGACAGCGAGGGACCTGAACACTGAAGCTTTCTTT
TRBJ2-3,many,TRBV4-2,TRBD1,CASSQGFGRGNTDTQYF,TGTGCCAGCAGCCAAGGGTTCGGCAGGGGGAACACAGATACGCAGTATTTT
TRBJ2-5,many,TRBV28,.,CASSSGRATQYF,TGTGCCAGCAGTTCCGGTCGTGCGACCCAGTACTTC
TRBJ1-1,many,TRBV29-1,.,CSVEQVNTEAFF,TGCAGCGTTGAGCAGGTCAACACTGAAGCTTTCTTT
TRBJ2-2,many,TRBV11-2,.,CASSLRKFSGELFF,TGTGCCAGCAGCTTAAGGAAGTTTAGCGGGGAGCTGTTTTTT
TRBJ2-5,.,TRBV10-3,.,CAISGGTQETQYF,TGTGCCATCAGTGGAGGGACTCAAGAGACCCAGTACTTC
TRBJ2-7,many,TRBV12-3/TRBV12-4,.,CASSQTGTNFEQYF,TGTGCCAGCAGTCAGACCGGGACCAACTTCGAGCAGTACTTC
TRBJ1-1,.,TRBV7-7,.,CASSLGAHREGLF,TGTGCTAGCAGCTTAGGGGCCCACCGGGAAGGGCTCTTT
TRBJ1-6,few,TRBV11-2,TRBD1,CASSYRQGYSPLHF,TGTGCCAGCAGCTACCGACAGGGGTATTCACCCCTCCACTTT
TRBJ2-1,few,TRBV2,TRBD2,CASSEGTRFYNEQFF,TGTGCCAGCAGTGAGGGGACTAGGTTCTACAATGAGCAGTTCTTC
TRBJ2-5,many,TRBV2,.,CASSASGKETQYF,TGTGCCAGCAGTGCGTCAGGGAAAGAGACCCAGTACTTC
TRBJ2-1,many,TRBV15,.,CATSRDRERTSYNEQFF,TGTGCCACCAGCAGAGATCGGGAGCGGACCTCCTACAATGAGCAGTTCTTC
TRBJ2-7,many,TRBV5-1,TRBD1,CASSLSGQGSYEQYF,TGCGCCAGCAGCTTGTCGGGACAGGGGTCCTACGAGCAGTACTTC